This paragraph reports one T cell receptor beta chain. Its target is not known. PCR employed 60 Vbeta and 13 Jbeta primers. Assay used: immunoSEQ multiplex PCR; TCRdb lists only in-frame clones, some missing. The repertoire has about 140,000 clones, over 70% of them found once; the top ten carry approximately 0.97%. Participants comprised healthy donors of bone marrow. The sample belongs to a study of cytomegalovirus exposure and HLA in healthy donors. Study conclusions and caveats: The investigators catalogued under 200 TCR beta chains as cytomegalovirus-associated.

There are 17 residues in the CDR3. CDR1 is LGHNA and CDR2 is YSLEER in the germline V gene. Sequencing used PBMCs. The clonotype was recovered from a man aged 18 to 29 in good health and CMV-seronegative. The chain links TRBV4-3 to TRBJ2-7; 7 nucleotides align to TRBD1. The J call is in doubt because the DNA end fits TRBJ2-1 better. This CDR3 is CASSQDIGRGTYNEQFF. The DNA of the CDR3 is TGCGCCAGCAGCCAAGACATTGGCAGGGGGACCTACAATGAGCAGTTCTTC.